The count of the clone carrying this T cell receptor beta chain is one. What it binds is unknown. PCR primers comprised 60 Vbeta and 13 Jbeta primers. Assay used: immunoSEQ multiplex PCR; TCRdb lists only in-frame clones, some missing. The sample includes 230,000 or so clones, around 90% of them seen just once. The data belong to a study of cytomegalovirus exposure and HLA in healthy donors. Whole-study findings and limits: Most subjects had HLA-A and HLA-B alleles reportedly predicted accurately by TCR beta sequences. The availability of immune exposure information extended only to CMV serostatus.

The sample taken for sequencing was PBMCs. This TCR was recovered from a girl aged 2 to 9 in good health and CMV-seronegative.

CDR3 sequence: CASSLTGIGETQYF. The CDR3, as DNA: TGCGCCAGCAGCTTGACAGGGATCGGAGAGACCCAGTACTTC. The chain uses TRBV5-1 and TRBJ2-5; D might be TRBD1 (6 bases). The CDR3 spans 14 residues. V gave up 1 base and J gave up 4 bases, with 11 bases separating them. The germline V gene has CDR1 SGHRS and CDR2 YFSETQ.